The T cell receptor (beta chain) under discussion was sequenced for a study of prognosis after radiotherapy for stage I lung cancer. Genomic DNA was subjected to two-round multiplex PCR for amplification of TCR beta CDR3. The use of primers specific to each TRBV and TRBJ gene characterized first-round PCR. TCRdb called the multiplex PCR reads again in MiXCR, with one record for every CDR3 protein. The top ten hold roughly a third of the sample, which has fewer than 30,000 distinct CDR3 sequences, around 32% seen once. For this clonotype: Possible read error: a much larger clone is one base away.

Prior chemotherapy, radiotherapy and other malignancies were absent; CT and PET/CT showed node-negative disease. Peripheral venous blood was drawn in roughly 5.8-milliliter volumes, with a draw taken at each of two separate time points. The starting material was PBMCs, obtained before or after stereotactic body radiation therapy (not recorded which). This TCR came from a donor older than 45 with non-small cell lung cancer.

As DNA, the CDR3 is TGCGCCAGCAGCCCGCCGGGACTAGCGGGTGATGTGACCCAGTACTTC. This codes for CASSPPGLAGDVTQYF. The chain combines TRBV5-1 with TRBJ2-5; 12 bases are shared with TRBD2. Germline CDR1 reads SGHRS; CDR2 reads YFSETQ. Trimming removed 4 bases from V and 7 bases from J; junction bases left unmatched: 11. This CDR3 spans 16 amino acids.